This entry concerns a single T cell receptor beta chain. The antigen is unknown. The ends were cut back, 5 bases at V and 2 bases at J, with 13 bases in the middle. Germline values: CDR1 SGHTA, CDR2 FQGNSA. This CDR3 spans 14 amino acids. The data were produced by immunoSEQ multiplex PCR, yet TCRdb's version contains in-frame clones alone and is incomplete. The table has some 170,000 clones, around nine tenths seen once; the top ten hold less than 3%. These data come from a study of cytomegalovirus exposure and HLA in healthy donors. Overall study context: The use of the same platform for the roughly 110 validation repertoires and the 650 to 850 first-cohort repertoires was reported by a later analysis.

Overall study findings and caveats: It was reported that the classifier diagnosed cytomegalovirus status with high specificity and sensitivity in both the original and validation cohorts. The study listed around 150 cytomegalovirus-associated TCR beta chains.

The validation cohort, a group of 130 or so subjects, included the donors and was separate from the approximately 680-subject first cohort. The sequence derives from a man younger than 30 in good health and CMV-seropositive. Sequenced: PBMCs. V and J are TRBV7-2 and TRBJ2-7; D possibly corresponds to TRBD2 (6 bases). The CDR3 sequence: CASSAGPPPYEQYF. The CDR3 DNA is TGTGCCAGCAGCGCGGGACCGCCGCCCTACGAGCAGTACTTC. Looking up the rest from reference TRBV7-2 and TRBJ2-7 gives the full variable domain: GAGVSQSPSNKVTEKGKDVELRCDPISGHTALYWYRQSLGQGLEFLIYFQGNSAPDKSGLPSDRFSAERTGGSVSTLTIQRTQQEDSAVYLCASSAGPPPYEQYFGPGTRLTVT.